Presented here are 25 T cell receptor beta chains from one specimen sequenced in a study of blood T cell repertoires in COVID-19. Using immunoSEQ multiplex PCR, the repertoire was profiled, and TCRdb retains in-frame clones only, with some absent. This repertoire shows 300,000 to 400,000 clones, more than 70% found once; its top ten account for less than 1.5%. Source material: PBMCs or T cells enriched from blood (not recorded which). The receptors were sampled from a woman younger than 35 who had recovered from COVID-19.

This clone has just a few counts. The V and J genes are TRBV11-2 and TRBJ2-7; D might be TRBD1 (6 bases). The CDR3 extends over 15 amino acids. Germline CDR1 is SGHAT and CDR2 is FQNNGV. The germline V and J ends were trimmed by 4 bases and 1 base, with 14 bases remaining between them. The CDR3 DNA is TGTGCCAGCAGCTCCCAGTCAACAGGGTCCTACGAGCAGTACTTC. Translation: CASSSQSTGSYEQYF.

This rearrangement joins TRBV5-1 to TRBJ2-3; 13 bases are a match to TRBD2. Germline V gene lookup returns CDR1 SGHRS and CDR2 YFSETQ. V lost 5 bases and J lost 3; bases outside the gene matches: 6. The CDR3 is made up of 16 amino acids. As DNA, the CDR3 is TGCGCCAGCAGGTTCCCACTAGCGGGGGGGACAGATACGCAGTATTTT. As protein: CASRFPLAGGTDTQYF. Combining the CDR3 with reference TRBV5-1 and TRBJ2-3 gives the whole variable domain KAGVTQTPRYLIKTRGQQVTLSCSPISGHRSVSWYQQTPGQGLQFLFEYFSETQRNKGNFPGRFSGRQFSNSRSEMNVSTLELGDSALYLCASRFPLAGGTDTQYFGPGTRLTVL.

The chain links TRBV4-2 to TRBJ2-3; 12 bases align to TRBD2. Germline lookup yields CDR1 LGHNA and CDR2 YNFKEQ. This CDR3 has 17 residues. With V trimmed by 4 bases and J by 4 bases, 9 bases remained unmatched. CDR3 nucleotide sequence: TGTGCCAGCAGCCCCTTGACTAGCGGGGGAGGCGCAGATACGCAGTATTTT. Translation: CASSPLTSGGGADTQYF.

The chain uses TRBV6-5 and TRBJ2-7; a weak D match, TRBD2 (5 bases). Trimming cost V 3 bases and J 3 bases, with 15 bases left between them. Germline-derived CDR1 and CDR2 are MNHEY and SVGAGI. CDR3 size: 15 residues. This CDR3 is CASSYAGKSSYEQYF. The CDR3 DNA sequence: TGTGCCAGCAGTTATGCGGGCAAGAGTAGCTACGAGCAGTACTTC.

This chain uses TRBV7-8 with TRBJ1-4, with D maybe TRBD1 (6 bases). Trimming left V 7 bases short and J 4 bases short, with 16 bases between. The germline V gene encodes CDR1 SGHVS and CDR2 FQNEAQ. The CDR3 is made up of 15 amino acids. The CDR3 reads CASIEGVIDNEKLFF. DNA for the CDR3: TGTGCCAGCATTGAGGGGGTTATAGATAATGAAAAACTGTTTTTT.

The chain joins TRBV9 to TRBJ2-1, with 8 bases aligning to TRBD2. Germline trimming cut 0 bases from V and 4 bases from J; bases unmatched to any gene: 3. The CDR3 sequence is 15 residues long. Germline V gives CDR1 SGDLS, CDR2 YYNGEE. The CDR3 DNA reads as TGTGCCAGCAGCGTAGGCCGGGGGGGGTACAATGAGCAGTTCTTC. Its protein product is CASSVGRGGYNEQFF.

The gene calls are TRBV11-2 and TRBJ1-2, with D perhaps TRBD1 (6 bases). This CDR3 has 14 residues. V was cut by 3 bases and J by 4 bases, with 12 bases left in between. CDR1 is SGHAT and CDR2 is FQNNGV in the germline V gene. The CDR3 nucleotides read TGTGCCAGCAGCTTCTTGGACAGTTCCTATGGCTACACCTTC. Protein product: CASSFLDSSYGYTF.

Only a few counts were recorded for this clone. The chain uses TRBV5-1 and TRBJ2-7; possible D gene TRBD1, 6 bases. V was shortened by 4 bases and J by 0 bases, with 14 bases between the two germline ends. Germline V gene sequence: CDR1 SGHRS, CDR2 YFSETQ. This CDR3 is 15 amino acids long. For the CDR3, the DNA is TGCGCCAGCAGCCCTAAGCAGGGGAGCTCCTACGAGCAGTACTTC. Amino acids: CASSPKQGSSYEQYF.

The CDR3 sequence is CASWEATSSNYGYTF. The CDR3 nucleotides are TGTGCCAGCTGGGAGGCTACAAGTTCCAACTATGGCTACACCTTC. The chain links TRBV7-9 to TRBJ1-2, with D hard to call. V dropped 8 bases and J dropped 2 bases, with 18 bases sitting between them. The germline CDR1 and CDR2 sequences are SEHNR and FQNEAQ (reference sequence). The CDR3 spans 15 residues. Full variable domain (outside the CDR3, taken from reference TRBV7-9 and TRBJ1-2): DTGVSQNPRHKITKRGQNVTFRCDPISEHNRLYWYRQTLGQGPEFLTYFQNEAQLEKSRLLSDRFSAERPKGSFSTLEIQRTEQGDSAMYLCASWEATSSNYGYTFGSGTRLTVV.

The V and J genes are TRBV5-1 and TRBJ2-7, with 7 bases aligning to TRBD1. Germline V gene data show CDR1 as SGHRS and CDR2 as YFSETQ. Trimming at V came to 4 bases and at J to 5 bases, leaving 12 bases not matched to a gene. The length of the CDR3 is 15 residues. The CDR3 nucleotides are TGCGCCAGCAGCCAACTTACAGGGGAAGCCCACGAGCAGTACTTC. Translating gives CASSQLTGEAHEQYF. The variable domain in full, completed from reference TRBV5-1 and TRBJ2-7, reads KAGVTQTPRYLIKTRGQQVTLSCSPISGHRSVSWYQQTPGQGLQFLFEYFSETQRNKGNFPGRFSGRQFSNSRSEMNVSTLELGDSALYLCASSQLTGEAHEQYFGPGTRLTVT.

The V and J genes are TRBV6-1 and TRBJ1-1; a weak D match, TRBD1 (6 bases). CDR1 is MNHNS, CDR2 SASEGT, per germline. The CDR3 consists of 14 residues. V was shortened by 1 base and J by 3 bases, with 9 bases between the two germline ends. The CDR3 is CASSEDTGYTEAFF. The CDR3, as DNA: TGTGCCAGCAGTGAAGATACAGGGTACACTGAAGCTTTCTTT.

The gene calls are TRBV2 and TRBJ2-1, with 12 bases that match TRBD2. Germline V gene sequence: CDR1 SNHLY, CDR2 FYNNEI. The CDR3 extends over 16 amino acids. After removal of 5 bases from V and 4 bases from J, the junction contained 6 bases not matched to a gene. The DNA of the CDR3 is TGTGCCAGCAGTCCCCTAGCGGGAGGGCGGTACAATGAGCAGTTCTTC. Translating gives CASSPLAGGRYNEQFF. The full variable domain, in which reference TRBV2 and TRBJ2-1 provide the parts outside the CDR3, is EPEVTQTPSHQVTQMGQEVILRCVPISNHLYFYWYRQILGQKVEFLVSFYNNEISEKSEIFDDQFSVERPDGSNFTLKIRSTKLEDSAMYFCASSPLAGGRYNEQFFGPGTRLTVL.

Here the CDR3 reads CASSATTGNEQYF. For the CDR3, the DNA is TGTGCCAGCAGCGCCACAACAGGGAACGAGCAGTACTTC. The V and J genes are TRBV5-4 and TRBJ2-7; a weak D match, TRBD1 (6 bases). The V end lost 4 bases, the J end lost 5 bases, and 13 bases lay between the germline ends. Germline CDR1 reads SGHNT; CDR2 reads YYREEE (reference sequence). The CDR3 runs to 13 residues. Full variable domain (missing parts from reference TRBV5-4 and TRBJ2-7): ETGVTQSPTHLIKTRGQQVTLRCSSQSGHNTVSWYQQALGQGPQFIFQYYREEENGRGNFPPRFSGLQFPNYSSELNVNALELDDSALYLCASSATTGNEQYFGPGTRLTVT.

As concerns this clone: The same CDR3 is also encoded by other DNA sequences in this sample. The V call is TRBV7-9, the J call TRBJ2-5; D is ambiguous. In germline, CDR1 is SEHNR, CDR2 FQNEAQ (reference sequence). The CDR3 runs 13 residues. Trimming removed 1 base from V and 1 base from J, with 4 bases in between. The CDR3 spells CASSLGAQETQYF. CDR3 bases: TGTGCCAGCAGCTTAGGAGCCCAAGAGACCCAGTACTTC.

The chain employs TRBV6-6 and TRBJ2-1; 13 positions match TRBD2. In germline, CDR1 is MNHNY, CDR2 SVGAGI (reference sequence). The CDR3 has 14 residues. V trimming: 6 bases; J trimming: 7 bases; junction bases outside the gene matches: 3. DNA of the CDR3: TGTGCCAGCAGACCGGGACTAGCGGGGAATGAGCAGTTCTTC. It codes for CASRPGLAGNEQFF.

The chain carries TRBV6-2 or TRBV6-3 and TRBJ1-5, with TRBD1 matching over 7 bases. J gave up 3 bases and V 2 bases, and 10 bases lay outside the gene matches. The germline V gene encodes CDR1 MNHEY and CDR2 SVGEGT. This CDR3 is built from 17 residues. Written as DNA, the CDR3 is TGTGCCAGCAGTTACAATCAAACGGGACAGAACAATCAGCCCCAGCATTTT. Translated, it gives CASSYNQTGQNNQPQHF.

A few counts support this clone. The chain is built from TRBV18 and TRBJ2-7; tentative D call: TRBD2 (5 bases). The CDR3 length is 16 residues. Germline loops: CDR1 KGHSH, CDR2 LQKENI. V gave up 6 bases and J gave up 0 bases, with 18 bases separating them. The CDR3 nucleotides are TGTGCCAGCTCGCCCGGCGGAGGTAGCAGCTCCTACGAGCAGTACTTC. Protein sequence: CASSPGGGSSSYEQYF.

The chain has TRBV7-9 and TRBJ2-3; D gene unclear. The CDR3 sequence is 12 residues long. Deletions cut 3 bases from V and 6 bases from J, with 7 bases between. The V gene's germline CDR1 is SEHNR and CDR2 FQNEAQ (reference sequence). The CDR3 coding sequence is TGTGCCAGCAGCTTGGGCGTTGATACGCAGTATTTT. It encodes CASSLGVDTQYF.

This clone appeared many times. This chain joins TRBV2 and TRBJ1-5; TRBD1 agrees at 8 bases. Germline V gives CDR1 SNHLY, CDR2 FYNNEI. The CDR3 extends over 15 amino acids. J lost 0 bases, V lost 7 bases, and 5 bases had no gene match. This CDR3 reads CASKDRVFSNQPQHF. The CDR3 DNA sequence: TGTGCCAGCAAGGACAGGGTTTTTAGCAATCAGCCCCAGCATTTT.

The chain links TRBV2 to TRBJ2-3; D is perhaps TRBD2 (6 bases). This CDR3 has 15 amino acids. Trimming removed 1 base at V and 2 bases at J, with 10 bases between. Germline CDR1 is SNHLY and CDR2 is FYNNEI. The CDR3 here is CASSEERGNTDTQYF. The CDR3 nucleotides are TGTGCCAGCAGTGAAGAACGGGGGAACACAGATACGCAGTATTTT.

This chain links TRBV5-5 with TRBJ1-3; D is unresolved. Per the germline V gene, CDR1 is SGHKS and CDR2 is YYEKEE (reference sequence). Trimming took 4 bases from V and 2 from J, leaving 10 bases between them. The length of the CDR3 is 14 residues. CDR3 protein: CASSAPGAGNTIYF. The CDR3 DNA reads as TGTGCCAGCAGCGCCCCGGGAGCTGGAAACACCATATATTTT.

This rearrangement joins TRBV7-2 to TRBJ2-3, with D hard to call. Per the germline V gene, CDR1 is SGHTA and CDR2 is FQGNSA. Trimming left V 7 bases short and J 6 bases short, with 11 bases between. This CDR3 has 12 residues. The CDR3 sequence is CASTPTPDTQYF. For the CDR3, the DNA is TGTGCCAGCACCCCTACCCCGGATACGCAGTATTTT.

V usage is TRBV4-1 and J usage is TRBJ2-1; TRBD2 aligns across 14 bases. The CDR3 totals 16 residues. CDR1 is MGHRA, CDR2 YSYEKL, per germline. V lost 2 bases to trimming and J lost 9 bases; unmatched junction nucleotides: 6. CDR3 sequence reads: CASSQTGTSGGSEQFF. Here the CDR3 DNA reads TGCGCCAGCAGCCAAACCGGGACTAGCGGGGGTAGTGAGCAGTTCTTC.

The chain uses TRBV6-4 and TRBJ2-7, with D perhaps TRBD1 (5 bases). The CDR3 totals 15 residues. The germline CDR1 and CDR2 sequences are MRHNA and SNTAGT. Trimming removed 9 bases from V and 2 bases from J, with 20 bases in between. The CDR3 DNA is TGTGCCAGAGGGGTGCGGCTTTACTCCCCCTACGAGCAGTACTTC. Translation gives CARGVRLYSPYEQYF.

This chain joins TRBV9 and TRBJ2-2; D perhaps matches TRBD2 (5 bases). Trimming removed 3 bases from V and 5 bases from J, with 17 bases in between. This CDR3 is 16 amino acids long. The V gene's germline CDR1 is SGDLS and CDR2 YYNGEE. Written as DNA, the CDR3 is TGTGCCAGCAGCGGGGCCCCGGGAACCCGAACCGGGGAGCTGTTTTTT. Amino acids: CASSGAPGTRTGELFF.